These T cell receptor beta chains were read from a single sample in a study of CD8+CD57+ T cells in acquired aplastic anemia. One entry per CDR3 protein, called by TCRdb with MiXCR from the reads. The sample gives just over 400,000 distinct CDR3 sequences, about two thirds of which show up once; approximately 3.9% is in the top ten. The sequenced material came from sorted CD4+, CD8+, or CD8+CD57+ T cells (not recorded which) from PBMCs. These receptors all stem from a human donor in good health, serving as a control. Each CDR3 is given with its conserved first and last residue. The D gene is left open where the match is weak. The size field is filled for only some rows; it gives once, few, many or a size class.

abundance	d_gene	v_gene	j_gene	CDR3nt	CDR3aa
.	.	TRBV20-1	TRBJ1-2	TGCAGTGCTGGCGTCGCGAGCGCTGACAACACCTTC	CSAGVASADNTF
.	TRBD1	TRBV20-1	TRBJ1-4	TGCAGTGCTAGGGGGGCGACAGGGTTGGAACTGTTTTTT	CSARGATGLELFF
many	.	TRBV7-2	TRBJ2-3	TGTGCCAGCAGCTTCGACCGCACAGATACGCAGTATTTT	CASSFDRTDTQYF
many	.	TRBV6-2/TRBV6-3	TRBJ2-1	TGTGCCAGCAGCTCCCGACCCATCGGCTACAATGAGCAGTTCTTC	CASSSRPIGYNEQFF
.	.	TRBV9	TRBJ1-1	TGTGCCAGCAGCGCCAGGGGTTTGGTCACTGAAGCTTTCTTT	CASSARGLVTEAFF
few	.	TRBV9	TRBJ2-2	TGTGCCAGCAGTGCTAGGGGGTGGAACACCGGGGAGCTGTTTTTT	CASSARGWNTGELFF
few	TRBD2	TRBV5-1	TRBJ2-5	TGCGCCAGCAGCTTTACTAGCGGGGAGGGTCGGGAGACCCAGTACTTC	CASSFTSGEGRETQYF
once	.	TRBV29-1	TRBJ2-7	.	CSVEDTGGYTFGSGTGTTVVEQYF
.	TRBD2	TRBV19	TRBJ2-5	TGTGCTAGTAGAATACTGGCGGGGGGGATGGAGACCCAGTACTTC	CASRILAGGMETQYF
.	.	TRBV5-4	TRBJ2-7	TGTGCCAGCAGCTTGGACAGGGATCCCGAGCAGTACTTC	CASSLDRDPEQYF
.	TRBD2	TRBV12-3/TRBV12-4	TRBJ2-1	TGTGCCAGCAGTAGCGGGACTAGCGGGAACAATGAGCAGTTCTTC	CASSSGTSGNNEQFF
many	.	TRBV15	TRBJ1-2	TGTGCCACCAGCAGAGGGGTCGATGGCTACACCTTC	CATSRGVDGYTF
many	.	TRBV7-2	TRBJ1-1	TGTGCCAGCAGCCAGGGGTGGGGCACTGAAGCTTTCTTT	CASSQGWGTEAFF
.	.	TRBV9	TRBJ2-5	TGTGCCAGCAGCCCCTCGTACGGACCGGGGAGCCAGTACTTC	CASSPSYGPGSQYF
.	.	TRBV12-3/TRBV12-4	TRBJ1-5	TGTGCCAGCACCTACCCCTTGGGCCATCAGCCCCAGCATTTT	CASTYPLGHQPQHF
.	.	TRBV7-3	TRBJ1-5	TGTGCCAGCAGCCAAGATCTCAATCGGCCCCCGCAATTT	CASSQDLNRPPQF